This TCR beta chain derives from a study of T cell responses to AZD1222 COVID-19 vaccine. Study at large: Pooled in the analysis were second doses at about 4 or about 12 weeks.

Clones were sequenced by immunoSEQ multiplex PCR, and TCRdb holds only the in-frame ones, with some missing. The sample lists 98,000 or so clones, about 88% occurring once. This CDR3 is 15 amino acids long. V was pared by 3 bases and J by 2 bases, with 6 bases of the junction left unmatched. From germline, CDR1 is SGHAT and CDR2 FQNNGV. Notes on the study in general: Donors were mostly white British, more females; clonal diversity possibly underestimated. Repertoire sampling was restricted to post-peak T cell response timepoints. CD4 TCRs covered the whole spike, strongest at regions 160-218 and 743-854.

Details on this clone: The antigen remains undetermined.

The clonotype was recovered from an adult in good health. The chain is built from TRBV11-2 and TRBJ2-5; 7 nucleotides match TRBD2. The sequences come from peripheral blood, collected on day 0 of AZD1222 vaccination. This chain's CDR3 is CASSFRGSGQETQYF. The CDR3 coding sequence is TGTGCCAGCAGCTTCCGTGGTAGCGGGCAAGAGACCCAGTACTTC. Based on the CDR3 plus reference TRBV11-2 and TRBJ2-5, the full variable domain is EAGVAQSPRYKIIEKRQSVAFWCNPISGHATLYWYQQILGQGPKLLIQFQNNGVVDDSQLPKDRFSAERLKGVDSTLKIQPAKLEDSAVYLCASSFRGSGQETQYFGPGTRLLVL.